This T cell receptor beta chain was documented in a study of CD8 T cells in Susac syndrome. With V trimmed by 7 bases and J by 10 bases, 8 bases remained unmatched. This CDR3 has 13 amino acids. A quantity of about 0.5 to 1 ug RNA underwent reverse transcription using random hexamers. Amplification of TCR beta CDR3 by immunoSEQ multiplex PCR spanned 54 Vbeta and 13 Jbeta. Using its own MiXCR run on the immunoSEQ multiplex PCR reads, TCRdb lists one record per CDR3 protein. Here the sample spans about 140,000 distinct CDR3 sequences, approximately 94% being singletons. Sequenced input: CD4+ T cells from PBMCs. The receptor was derived from a human donor in good health. This chain joins TRBV12-3 or TRBV12-4 and TRBJ1-2; 11 bases are a match to TRBD1. The DNA for the CDR3 is TGTGCCAGCATCCGGAGGGGACAGGGGGACTACACCTTC. It specifies CASIRRGQGDYTF.